These 22 T cell receptor beta chains were all obtained from the same sample, sequenced in a study of OX40 agonist ivuxolimab in advanced cancers. This table comes from immunoSEQ multiplex PCR, and its TCRdb copy is limited to in-frame clones, with some not included. Of more than 90,000 clones listed, roughly 80% are singletons. The sample consisted of CD4+ or CD8+ T cells sorted from blood, taken in a trial of the OX40 agonist ivuxolimab. The receptors shown here come from an adult with an advanced solid tumor such as melanoma, head and neck, liver or kidney cancer.

In its sample, this clone was seen once. The rearrangement links TRBV7-9 to TRBJ2-7; D is uncertain. V dropped 0 bases and J dropped 2 bases, with 5 bases sitting between them. The CDR3 has 13 amino acids. The germline V gene encodes CDR1 SEHNR and CDR2 FQNEAQ (reference sequence). CDR3: CASSLAPTYEQYF. CDR3 coding DNA: TGTGCCAGCAGCTTAGCCCCTACCTACGAGCAGTACTTC. Looking up the rest from reference TRBV7-9 and TRBJ2-7 gives the full variable domain: DTGVSQNPRHKITKRGQNVTFRCDPISEHNRLYWYRQTLGQGPEFLTYFQNEAQLEKSRLLSDRFSAERPKGSFSTLEIQRTEQGDSAMYLCASSLAPTYEQYFGPGTRLTVT.

The CDR3 sequence: CASSRDPSGEQFF. The CDR3 nucleotides read TGCGCCAGCAGCAGGGACCCCTCGGGGGAGCAGTTCTTC. The chain recombines TRBV10-1 with TRBJ2-1; D tentatively fits TRBD1 or TRBD2 (5 bases each). The germline V gene has CDR1 WNHNN and CDR2 SYGVQD (reference sequence). V dropped 6 bases and J dropped 10 bases, with 16 bases sitting between them. This CDR3 is 13 amino acids long.

Notes on this clone: Other nucleotide sequences in the sample specify the same CDR3. The V call is TRBV5-6, the J call TRBJ2-5; no reliable D call. From germline, CDR1 is SGHDT and CDR2 YYEEEE. This CDR3 has 11 residues. V was trimmed by 1 base and J by 5 bases, leaving 3 bases between them. CDR3 DNA sequence: TGTGCCAGCAGCTTGCAGGAGACCCAGTACTTC. Translation gives CASSLQETQYF.

The chain recombines TRBV11-1 with TRBJ2-1; D possibly corresponds to TRBD2 (6 bases). V lost 5 bases and J lost 4, with 15 bases in between. Germline lookup yields CDR1 SGHAT and CDR2 FQDESV (reference sequence). This CDR3 contains 15 residues. CDR3 sequence: CASSRGRVEYNEQFF. DNA of the CDR3: TGTGCCAGCAGCCGGGGGAGAGTGGAGTACAATGAGCAGTTCTTC.

This clone appeared a few times. Here the CDR3 reads CASSPVGTGVDGYTF. CDR3 coding DNA: TGTGCCAGTAGCCCGGTGGGGACAGGGGTGGATGGCTACACCTTC. The chain employs TRBV19 and TRBJ1-2; TRBD1 matches 10 bases. The junction had 10 bases not matched to a gene; V was cut back by 6 bases and J by 6 bases. CDR1 and CDR2 (germline): LNHDA, SQIVND (reference sequence). This CDR3 spans 15 amino acids.

V gene TRBV4-3 combines with J gene TRBJ2-1; D perhaps matches TRBD2 (6 bases). Germline loops: CDR1 LGHNA, CDR2 YSLEER. The CDR3 consists of 11 residues. With 0 bases removed from V and 12 bases from J, the gap between germline ends came to 6 bases. CDR3 sequence (DNA): TGCGCCAGCAGCCAAGAGGGGGGGCAGTTCTTC. Encoded protein: CASSQEGGQFF.

The chain is built from TRBV5-5 and TRBJ1-1; the D is unclear. The germline CDR1 and CDR2 sequences are SGHKS and YYEKEE (reference sequence). This CDR3 is built from 15 residues. Trimming removed 6 bases at V and 0 bases at J, with 15 bases between. The CDR3 spells CASTQLLAMNTEAFF. CDR3 DNA: TGTGCCAGCACACAGCTACTAGCCATGAACACTGAAGCTTTCTTT.

CDR3 protein: CASAYLTGGSTGELFF. The CDR3 coding sequence is TGTGCTAGTGCCTATTTGACAGGAGGATCCACCGGGGAGCTGTTTTTT. This rearrangement joins TRBV12-5 to TRBJ2-2, with D maybe TRBD1 (6 bases). V lost 7 bases, J lost 4 bases, and 19 bases lay in between. Germline V gene data show CDR1 as LGHNT and CDR2 as FRNRAP. This CDR3 has 16 amino acids.

The J gene is TRBJ2-7, the V gene TRBV7-9; TRBD2 agrees at 9 bases. The CDR3 covers 15 residues. Germline V gene data show CDR1 as SEHNR and CDR2 as FQNEAQ (reference sequence). Trimming cost V 5 bases and J 6 bases; bases outside gene matches: 11. This chain's CDR3 is CASSPGGGLASEQYF. The CDR3 nucleotides are TGTGCCAGCAGCCCGGGGGGGGGACTAGCCTCCGAGCAGTACTTC.

The V and J genes are TRBV6-4 and TRBJ1-4, with a tentative D call TRBD1 (5 bases). V was pared by 1 base and J by 4 bases, with 13 bases between. The CDR3 sequence is 16 residues long. Per the germline V gene, CDR1 is MRHNA and CDR2 is SNTAGT. This chain's CDR3 is CASSDFEGTNNEKLFF. CDR3 coding DNA: TGTGCCAGCAGTGACTTCGAGGGGACGAATAATGAAAAACTGTTTTTT.

The chain links TRBV19 to TRBJ2-1; 7 bases agree with TRBD2. After removal of 4 bases from V and 0 bases from J, the junction contained 3 bases not matched to a gene. CDR3 length: 15 residues. From germline, CDR1 is LNHDA and CDR2 SQIVND (reference sequence). The CDR3 region is CASSRPGGSYNEQFF. The CDR3 DNA sequence: TGTGCCAGTAGTAGACCGGGGGGCTCCTACAATGAGCAGTTCTTC.

The V and J genes are TRBV5-1 and TRBJ2-7; D not certain. Germline CDR1 is SGHRS and CDR2 is YFSETQ. The CDR3 sequence is 13 residues long. V was clipped by 4 bases and J by 2 bases, with 10 bases between them. The CDR3 DNA sequence: TGCGCCAGCAGCGGCGGTCTGACCTACGAGCAGTACTTC. Translation: CASSGGLTYEQYF.

This sequence joins TRBV5-1 and TRBJ1-5; D not resolved. This CDR3 is built from 13 residues. The V end was cut by 4 bases, the J end by 1 base, with 6 bases between. Germline-derived CDR1 and CDR2 are SGHRS and YFSETQ. CDR3 bases: TGCGCCAGCAGCCCCCGGAGCAATCAGCCCCAGCATTTT. This sequence encodes CASSPRSNQPQHF.

The V call is TRBV19, the J call TRBJ1-1; D remains ambiguous. CDR1 is LNHDA and CDR2 is SQIVND in the germline V gene (reference sequence). V shed 6 bases and J shed 1 base, with 12 bases lying between them. This CDR3 contains 14 residues. CDR3: CASSLGFQNTEAFF. The CDR3 bases are TGTGCCAGTAGCCTAGGGTTTCAGAACACTGAAGCTTTCTTT.

This chain links TRBV14 with TRBJ2-1, with D tentatively TRBD1 (5 bases). The CDR3 loop spans 15 amino acids. V was trimmed by 4 bases and J by 0 bases, leaving 10 bases between them. Germline V gene sequence: CDR1 SGHDN, CDR2 FVKESK. The CDR3 nucleotides are TGTGCCAGCAGCCCGACAGCCGACTCCTACAATGAGCAGTTCTTC. Its protein product is CASSPTADSYNEQFF.

This chain joins TRBV5-1 and TRBJ1-5; no clear D gene. From germline, CDR1 is SGHRS and CDR2 YFSETQ. The length of the CDR3 is 17 residues. Trimming left V 4 bases short and J 0 bases short, with 17 bases between. The DNA for the CDR3 is TGCGCCAGCAGCATCTCCCCGGCGGGCGCTAGCAATCAGCCCCAGCATTTT. This codes for CASSISPAGASNQPQHF.

As DNA, the CDR3 is TGTGCCAGTGGGGTAGGGACCGCCAAAAACATTCAGTACTTC. Translated, it gives CASGVGTAKNIQYF. The gene calls are TRBV19 and TRBJ2-4; perhaps D is TRBD1 or TRBD2 (5 bases each). Germline CDR1 is LNHDA and CDR2 is SQIVND (reference sequence). The CDR3 is made up of 14 amino acids. V lost 8 bases and J lost 1, with 12 bases in between.

The rearrangement uses TRBV5-1 and TRBJ2-7; 7 bases map to TRBD1. There are 13 residues in the CDR3. Germline CDR1 reads SGHRS; CDR2 reads YFSETQ. V shed 2 bases and J 3 bases; nucleotides not matched to a gene: 2. CDR3 in DNA: TGCGCCAGCAGCTTCGCAGGGGGCTACGAGCAGTACTTC. It specifies CASSFAGGYEQYF. Complete variable domain (other parts from reference TRBV5-1 and TRBJ2-7): KAGVTQTPRYLIKTRGQQVTLSCSPISGHRSVSWYQQTPGQGLQFLFEYFSETQRNKGNFPGRFSGRQFSNSRSEMNVSTLELGDSALYLCASSFAGGYEQYFGPGTRLTVT.

This chain connects TRBV7-9 to TRBJ1-2; 7 positions agree with TRBD1. Germline CDR1 SEHNR, CDR2 FQNEAQ (reference sequence). The ends lost 5 bases at V and 7 bases at J; junction bases unmatched: 4. This CDR3 contains 12 residues. The CDR3 DNA is TGTGCCAGCAGCGGACAGGAGCCTGGCTACACCTTC. Its translation is CASSGQEPGYTF. The whole variable domain, remainder taken from reference TRBV7-9 and TRBJ1-2, is DTGVSQNPRHKITKRGQNVTFRCDPISEHNRLYWYRQTLGQGPEFLTYFQNEAQLEKSRLLSDRFSAERPKGSFSTLEIQRTEQGDSAMYLCASSGQEPGYTFGSGTRLTVV.

This clone came up once. The J gene is TRBJ2-4, the V gene TRBV2; no clear D gene. The CDR3 loop spans 11 amino acids. Trimming took 7 bases from V and 1 from J, leaving 2 bases between them. From germline, CDR1 is SNHLY and CDR2 FYNNEI. The CDR3 spells CASKAKNIQYF. For the CDR3, the DNA is TGTGCCAGCAAGGCCAAAAACATTCAGTACTTC.

The chain uses TRBV27 and TRBJ1-1, with no clear D. V was cut by 8 bases and J by 0 bases, with 13 bases left in between. This CDR3 contains 14 residues. Germline values: CDR1 MNHEY, CDR2 SMNVEV (reference sequence). CDR3 nucleotide sequence: TGTGCCAGCGGCCACAGAGAGATGAACACTGAAGCTTTCTTT. Translating gives CASGHREMNTEAFF.

The CDR3: CASSPDPGQGSRQYF. CDR3 sequence (DNA): TGTGCCAGCAGCCCCGACCCGGGACAGGGCTCGAGGCAGTACTTC. V usage is TRBV7-2 and J usage is TRBJ2-7; 9 bases map to TRBD1. Germline lookup yields CDR1 SGHTA and CDR2 FQGNSA. V trimming: 5 bases; J trimming: 9 bases; junction bases outside the gene matches: 14. CDR3 size: 15 residues.